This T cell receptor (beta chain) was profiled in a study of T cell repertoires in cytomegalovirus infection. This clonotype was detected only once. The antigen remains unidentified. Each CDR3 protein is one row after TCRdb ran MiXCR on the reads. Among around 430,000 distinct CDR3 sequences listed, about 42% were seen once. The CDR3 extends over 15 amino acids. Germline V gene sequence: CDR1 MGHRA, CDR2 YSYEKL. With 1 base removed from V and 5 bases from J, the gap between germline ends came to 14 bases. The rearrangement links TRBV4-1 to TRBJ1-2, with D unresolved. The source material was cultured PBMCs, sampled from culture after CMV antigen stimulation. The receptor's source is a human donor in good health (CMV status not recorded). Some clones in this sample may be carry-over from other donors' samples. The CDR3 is CASSQVRAGSYGYTF. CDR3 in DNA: TGCGCCAGCAGCCAAGTTCGAGCGGGATCTTATGGCTACACCTTC.